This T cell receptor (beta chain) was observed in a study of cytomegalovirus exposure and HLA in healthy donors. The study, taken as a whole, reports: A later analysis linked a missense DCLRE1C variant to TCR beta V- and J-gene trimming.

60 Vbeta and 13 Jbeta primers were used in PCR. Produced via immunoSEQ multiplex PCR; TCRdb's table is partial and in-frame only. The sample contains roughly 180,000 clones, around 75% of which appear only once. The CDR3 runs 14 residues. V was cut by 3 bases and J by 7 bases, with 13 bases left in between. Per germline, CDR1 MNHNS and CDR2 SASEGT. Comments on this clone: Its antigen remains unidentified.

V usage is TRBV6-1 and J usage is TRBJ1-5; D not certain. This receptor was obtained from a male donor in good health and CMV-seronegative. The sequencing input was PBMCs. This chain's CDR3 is CASSDSLMAQPQHF. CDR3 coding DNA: TGTGCCAGCAGTGACTCCCTCATGGCCCAGCCCCAGCATTTT.